This T cell receptor (beta chain) is from a study of identical twins. Study-level points and caveats: The models gave estimates that fell short of the out-of-frame TCR alpha sharing seen in monozygotic twins. Alpha sequences out of frame and shared by twins had excess low generation probability.

Comments on this clonotype: Its target is unknown.

A universal primer binding site was introduced by template switching. The final cDNA contained unique molecular identifiers. TCRdb reanalysed the 5' RACE reads using MiXCR and keeps one entry per CDR3 protein. The sample has 550,000 to 800,000 distinct CDR3 sequences, 7.1% seen once; the top ten hold roughly 1.6%. This CDR3 comprises 15 residues. V gave up 4 bases and J gave up 6 bases; unmatched junction bases: 2. These data were also filed under a second study, of yellow fever vaccine responses in identical twins. Per that paper: Reportedly, the T cell response mounted by twins to vaccine seemed partly convergent, partly personalized.

Sequenced input: PBMCs. V gene TRBV12-3 or TRBV12-4 combines with J gene TRBJ2-2; 13 nucleotides match TRBD2. The receptor was isolated from a woman younger than 35 in good health. The CDR3 spells CASSWTSGSAGELFF. The DNA for the CDR3 is TGTGCCAGCAGTTGGACTAGCGGGAGTGCCGGGGAGCTGTTTTTT.